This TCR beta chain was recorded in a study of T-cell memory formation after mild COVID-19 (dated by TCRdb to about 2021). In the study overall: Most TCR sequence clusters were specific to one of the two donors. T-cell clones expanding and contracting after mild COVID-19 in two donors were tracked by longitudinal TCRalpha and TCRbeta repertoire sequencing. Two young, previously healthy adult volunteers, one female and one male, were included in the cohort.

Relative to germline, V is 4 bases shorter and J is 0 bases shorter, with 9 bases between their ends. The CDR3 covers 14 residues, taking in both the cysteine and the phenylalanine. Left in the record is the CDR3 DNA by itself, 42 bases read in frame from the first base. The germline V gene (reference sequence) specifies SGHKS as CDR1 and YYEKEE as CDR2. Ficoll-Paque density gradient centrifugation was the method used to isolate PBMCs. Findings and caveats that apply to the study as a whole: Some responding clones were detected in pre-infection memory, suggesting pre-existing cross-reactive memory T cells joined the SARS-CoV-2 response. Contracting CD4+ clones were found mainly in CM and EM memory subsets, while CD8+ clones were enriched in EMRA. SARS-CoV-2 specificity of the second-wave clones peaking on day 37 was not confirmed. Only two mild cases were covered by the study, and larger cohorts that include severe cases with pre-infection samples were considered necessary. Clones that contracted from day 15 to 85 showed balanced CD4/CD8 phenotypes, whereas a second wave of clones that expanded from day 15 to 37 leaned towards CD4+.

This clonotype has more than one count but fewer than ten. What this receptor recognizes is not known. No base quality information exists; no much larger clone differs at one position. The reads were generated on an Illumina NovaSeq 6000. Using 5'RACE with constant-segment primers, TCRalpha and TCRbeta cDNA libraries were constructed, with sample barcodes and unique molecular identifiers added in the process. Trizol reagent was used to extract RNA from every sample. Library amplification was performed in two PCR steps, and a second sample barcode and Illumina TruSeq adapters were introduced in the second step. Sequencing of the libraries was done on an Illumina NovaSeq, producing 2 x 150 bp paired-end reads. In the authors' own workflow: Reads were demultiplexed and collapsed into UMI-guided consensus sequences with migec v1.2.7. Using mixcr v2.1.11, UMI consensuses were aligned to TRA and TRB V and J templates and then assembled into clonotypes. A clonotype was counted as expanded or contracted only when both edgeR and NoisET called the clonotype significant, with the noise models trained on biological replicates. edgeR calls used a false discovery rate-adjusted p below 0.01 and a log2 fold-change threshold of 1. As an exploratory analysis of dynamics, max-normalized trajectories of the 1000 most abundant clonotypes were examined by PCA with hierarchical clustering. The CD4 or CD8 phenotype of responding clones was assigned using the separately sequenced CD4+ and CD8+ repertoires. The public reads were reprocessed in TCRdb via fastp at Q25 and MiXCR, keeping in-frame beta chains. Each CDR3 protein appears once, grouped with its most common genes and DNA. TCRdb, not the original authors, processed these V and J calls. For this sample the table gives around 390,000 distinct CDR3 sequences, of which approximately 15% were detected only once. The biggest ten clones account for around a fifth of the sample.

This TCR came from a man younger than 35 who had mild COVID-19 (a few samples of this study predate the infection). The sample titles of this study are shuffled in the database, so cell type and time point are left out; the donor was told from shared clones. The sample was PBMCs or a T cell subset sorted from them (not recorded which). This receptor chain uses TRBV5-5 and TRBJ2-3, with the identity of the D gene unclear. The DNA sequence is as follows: TGTGCCAGCAGCCCGGGCCATAGCACAGATACGCAGTATTTT. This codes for CASSPGHSTDTQYF.